Shown below are 3 T cell receptor beta chains from a single sample sequenced in a study of blood T cell repertoires in COVID-19. The assay was immunoSEQ multiplex PCR, and TCRdb's table has in-frame clones only and misses some. The data show about 480,000 clones, about 88% seen once. The sample consisted of peripheral blood. These receptors came from a man between 18 and 29 years old with COVID-19, enrolled during active disease.

The chain combines TRBV9 with TRBJ2-1, with D maybe TRBD2 (6 bases). Trimming removed 1 base at V and 0 bases at J, with 11 bases between. The germline V gene encodes CDR1 SGDLS and CDR2 YYNGEE. There are 16 residues in the CDR3. Here the CDR3 DNA reads TGTGCCAGCAGCGTAACAACCGGGGGCTCCTACAATGAGCAGTTCTTC. Translation: CASSVTTGGSYNEQFF.

The chain carries TRBV7-9 and TRBJ2-5; 9 bases map to TRBD2. CDR1 is SEHNR and CDR2 is FQNEAQ in the germline V gene (reference sequence). V shed 1 base, J shed 5 bases, and the junction held 8 bases outside the gene matches. The CDR3 is 16 residues long. This CDR3 reads CASSLGSSGVGETQYF. In DNA form, the CDR3 reads TGTGCCAGCAGCTTAGGTTCTAGCGGGGTCGGTGAGACCCAGTACTTC.

This sequence joins TRBV24-1 and TRBJ1-2; a possible D gene is TRBD1 (5 bases). Trimming pared 4 bases from V and 6 bases from J, leaving 11 bases between. Germline V gene data show CDR1 as KGHDR and CDR2 as SFDVKD. The CDR3 has 13 residues. The CDR3 bases are TGTGCCACCAGTGACCACAGGCCAGATGGCTACACCTTC. Its translation is CATSDHRPDGYTF.